These 8 T cell receptor beta chains came from one sample sequenced in a study of cytomegalovirus exposure and HLA in healthy donors. The primer mix had 60 Vbeta and 13 Jbeta primers. Only in-frame clones appear in the TCRdb table, and some are missing; sequencing was by immunoSEQ multiplex PCR. Here the sample table reports some 83,000 clones. The source material was PBMCs. The receptors stem from a woman in her thirties in good health and CMV-seronegative.

The chain is built from TRBV6-1 and TRBJ1-5; 8 nucleotides agree with TRBD1. This CDR3 contains 15 residues. The V and J ends lost 10 bases and 5 bases, in that order; junction bases with no gene match: 13. Germline CDR1 and CDR2: MNHNS and SASEGT. The CDR3 region is CATAALTGAHQPQHF. CDR3 DNA sequence: TGTGCCACGGCTGCGCTGACAGGGGCGCATCAGCCCCAGCATTTT.

The chain combines TRBV30 with TRBJ1-2; no definite D call. Trimming stripped 3 bases from V and 8 bases from J, with 10 bases between. Germline V lookup: CDR1 GTSNPN, CDR2 SVGIG (reference sequence). The CDR3 totals 11 residues. The CDR3: CAWRRAGGYTF. In DNA, the CDR3 is TGTGCCTGGAGGAGGGCAGGCGGCTACACCTTC.

The rearrangement uses TRBV7-9 and TRBJ2-6; D not certain. The germline V gene encodes CDR1 SEHNR and CDR2 FQNEAQ (reference sequence). V was cut by 5 bases and J by 2 bases, with 10 bases left in between. The length of the CDR3 is 15 residues. CDR3 region: CASSHSRTGANVLTF. The CDR3 DNA is TGTGCCAGCAGCCACTCGAGAACTGGGGCCAACGTCCTGACTTTC.

This chain joins TRBV5-4 and TRBJ1-2, with 11 nucleotides matching TRBD1. The CDR3 consists of 14 residues. The germline V gene encodes CDR1 SGHNT and CDR2 YYREEE (reference sequence). With 4 bases clipped from V and 4 bases from J, the junction kept 3 bases outside the gene matches. CDR3: CASSPGTGGYGYTF. DNA of the CDR3: TGTGCCAGCAGCCCCGGGACAGGGGGCTATGGCTACACCTTC.

The chain links TRBV21-1 to TRBJ1-1; TRBD1, the D gene given by the table, was not confirmed from the DNA. TRBV21-1 is listed as a pseudogene. The CDR3 is 13 amino acids. In nucleotides, the CDR3 is TGTGCCAGCGAACAGGGGGAGAACACTGAAGCTTTCTTT. Translating gives CASEQGENTEAFF.

V is TRBV6-5 and J is TRBJ1-2; weak D call: TRBD1 (5 bases). In germline, CDR1 is MNHEY, CDR2 SVGAGI. Between the trimmed V and J ends, which lost 0 bases and 8 bases, there was a span of 19 bases. CDR3 length: 16 residues. CDR3 loop: CASSYSIGTGTRGYTF. Here the CDR3 DNA reads TGTGCCAGCAGTTACTCGATCGGGACGGGGACTCGGGGCTACACCTTC.

The chain joins TRBV5-6 to TRBJ2-1; 8 nucleotides align to TRBD1. The CDR3 spans 14 residues. Germline V gene lookup returns CDR1 SGHDT and CDR2 YYEEEE. The J segment lost 6 bases and the V segment lost 0 bases, leaving 2 bases of the junction unmatched. The CDR3 is CASSLGQGTNEQFF. The CDR3, as DNA: TGTGCCAGCAGCTTGGGACAGGGGACCAATGAGCAGTTCTTC.

The V gene is TRBV6-1, the J gene TRBJ1-5; possible D gene TRBD1, 5 bases. The CDR3 has 12 amino acids. The germline V gene has CDR1 MNHNS and CDR2 SASEGT. V lost 3 bases to trimming and J lost 9 bases, with 9 bases between them. CDR3 DNA: TGTGCCAGCAGTGATAGGGGTCGGCCCCAGCATTTT. Translation: CASSDRGRPQHF.